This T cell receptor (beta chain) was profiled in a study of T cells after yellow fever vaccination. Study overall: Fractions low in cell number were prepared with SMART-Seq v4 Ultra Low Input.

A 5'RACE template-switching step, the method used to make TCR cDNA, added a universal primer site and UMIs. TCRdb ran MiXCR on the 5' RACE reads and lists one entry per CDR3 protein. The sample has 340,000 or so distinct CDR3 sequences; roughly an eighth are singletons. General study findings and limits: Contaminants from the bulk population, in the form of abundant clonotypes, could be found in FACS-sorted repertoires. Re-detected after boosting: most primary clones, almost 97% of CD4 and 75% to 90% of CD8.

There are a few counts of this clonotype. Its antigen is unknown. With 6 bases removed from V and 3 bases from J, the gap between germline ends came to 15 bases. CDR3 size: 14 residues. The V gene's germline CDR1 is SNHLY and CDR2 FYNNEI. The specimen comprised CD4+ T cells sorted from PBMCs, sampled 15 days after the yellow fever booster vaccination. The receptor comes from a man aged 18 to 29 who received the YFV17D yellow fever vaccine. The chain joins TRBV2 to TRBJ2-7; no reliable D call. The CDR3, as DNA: TGTGCCAGCAGCGCTGACACAAGATACTACGAGCAGTACTTC. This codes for CASSADTRYYEQYF.